This entry lists 32 T cell receptor beta chains sequenced from one sample in a study of T-cell reconstitution after alpha-beta-depleted transplantation in children. Unique molecular identifiers were built into the TCRbeta library. Each CDR3 protein gets one entry after TCRdb re-called the PCR reads with MiXCR. Of about 1,000,000 distinct CDR3 sequences in the sample, under 30% are singletons; the top ten hold about 28%. The source material was PBMCs, mostly from graft donor cells, sampled 360 days after TCRalphabeta/CD19-depleted stem cell transplant. The receptors originated from a boy under two years old who had a stem cell transplant for SCID, so the T cells may come from the graft donor.

The V call is TRBV20-1, the J call TRBJ2-7, with TRBD1 matching 9 bases. The germline CDR1 and CDR2 sequences are DFQATT and SNEGSKA (reference sequence). Trimming removed 7 bases from V and 5 bases from J; junction bases left unmatched: 15. CDR3 size: 15 residues. The CDR3: CSVKGIPGQGHEQYF. The CDR3, as DNA: TGCAGTGTCAAGGGAATACCGGGACAGGGCCACGAGCAGTACTTC.

The V gene is TRBV20-1, the J gene TRBJ2-7; weak D call: TRBD1 (5 bases). The CDR3 is made up of 17 amino acids. Trimming removed 1 base at V and 0 bases at J, with 19 bases between. Germline V lookup: CDR1 DFQATT, CDR2 SNEGSKA (reference sequence). The CDR3 DNA is TGCAGTGCTAGAGCCAGGGCCGCGAAGGTCCACTCCTACGAGCAGTACTTC. Translating it yields CSARARAAKVHSYEQYF.

The J gene is TRBJ1-5, the V gene TRBV2; 7 positions match TRBD1. CDR3 length equals 15 residues. CDR1 is SNHLY and CDR2 is FYNNEI in the germline V gene. V was clipped by 6 bases and J by 0 bases; unmatched bases: 5. The CDR3 DNA reads TGTGCCAGCAGCATCGGGACAGATAGCAATCAGCCCCAGCATTTT. Residues: CASSIGTDSNQPQHF. Based on the CDR3 plus reference TRBV2 and TRBJ1-5, the full variable domain is EPEVTQTPSHQVTQMGQEVILRCVPISNHLYFYWYRQILGQKVEFLVSFYNNEISEKSEIFDDQFSVERPDGSNFTLKIRSTKLEDSAMYFCASSIGTDSNQPQHFGDGTRLSIL.

This chain links TRBV20-1 with TRBJ2-3; 12 nucleotides agree with TRBD2. Germline CDR1 reads DFQATT; CDR2 reads SNEGSKA (reference sequence). This CDR3 region has 15 residues. Trimming removed 3 bases from V and 4 bases from J; junction bases left unmatched: 5. CDR3 in amino acids: CSARVLAGGPDTQYF. Here the CDR3 DNA reads TGCAGTGCTAGGGTTCTAGCGGGGGGGCCAGATACGCAGTATTTT.

The rearrangement joins TRBV2 to TRBJ1-2; D unclear. V lost 6 bases and J lost 7, with 18 bases in between. This CDR3 is 14 amino acids long. From germline, CDR1 is SNHLY and CDR2 FYNNEI. This CDR3 reads CASSVSTPPAGYTF. The CDR3 DNA reads as TGTGCCAGCAGCGTCAGTACTCCGCCGGCTGGCTACACCTTC.

This clonotype showed up just a few times. V gene TRBV18 combines with J gene TRBJ2-2; a weak D match, TRBD1 (5 bases). The CDR3 extends over 15 amino acids. Germline V gene lookup returns CDR1 KGHSH and CDR2 LQKENI. V was trimmed by 3 bases and J by 2 bases, leaving 10 bases between them. CDR3 sequence reads: CASSPAQVNTGELFF. The CDR3 DNA is TGTGCCAGCTCACCGGCACAGGTCAACACCGGGGAGCTGTTTTTT.

This clonotype has only one observation. The V call is TRBV5-6, the J call TRBJ2-3, with TRBD1 identical over 7 bases. The CDR3 loop spans 17 amino acids. The V segment lost 0 bases and the J segment 2 bases; nucleotides outside the gene matches: 9. The germline CDR1 and CDR2 sequences are SGHDT and YYEEEE. The DNA for the CDR3 is TGTGCCAGCAGCTTGGCCAAGGGACAGCTACTCACAGATACGCAGTATTTT. Amino acid sequence: CASSLAKGQLLTDTQYF.

This clonotype was observed at least ten times. This rearrangement joins TRBV12-3 or TRBV12-4 to TRBJ1-2, with a possible D match to TRBD1 (6 bases). Trimming left V 6 bases short and J 2 bases short, with 10 bases between. The CDR3 consists of 13 residues. CDR3 nucleotide sequence: TGTGCCAGCAGCTCGGACAGAAACTATGGCTACACCTTC. Translation gives CASSSDRNYGYTF.

Worth noting for this clonotype: Germline is not matched at one junction end, which may reflect a read error. The chain has TRBV10-3 and TRBJ1-1; TRBD1 might be the D (6 bases). There are 14 residues in the CDR3. The germline gives CDR1 ENHRY, CDR2 SYGVKD. This CDR3 reads CAISDGQLNTEPFF. The DNA of the CDR3 is TGTGCCATCAGTGACGGACAGTTGAACACTGAACCTTTCTTT.

V usage is TRBV7-3 and J usage is TRBJ2-3; D unresolved. This CDR3 has 14 residues. The V gene's germline CDR1 is SGHTA and CDR2 FQGTGA. The germline V and J ends were trimmed by 5 bases and 1 base, with 10 bases remaining between them. The CDR3 DNA reads TGTGCCAGCAGCAACATGACGGGCACAGATACGCAGTATTTT. Translating gives CASSNMTGTDTQYF.

CDR3 DNA: TGCGCCAGCAGCTATCGACTGCCCGACTCCTACGAGCAGTACTTC. This gives the protein CASSYRLPDSYEQYF. V gene TRBV5-1 combines with J gene TRBJ2-7; D is uncertain. CDR1 is SGHRS, CDR2 YFSETQ, per germline. V gave up 3 bases and J gave up 0 bases, with 13 bases separating them. CDR3 length: 15 amino acids.

The chain uses TRBV25-1 and TRBJ2-5; the D call may be TRBD1 or TRBD2 (6 bases each). CDR3 length equals 15 residues. Trimming left V 7 bases short and J 4 bases short, with 19 bases between. Germline values: CDR1 MGHDK, CDR2 SYGVNS. The CDR3, as DNA: TGTGCCAGCACCAATGGGGGGCAGCTTACAGAGACCCAGTACTTC. Protein: CASTNGGQLTETQYF.

The chain combines TRBV5-6 with TRBJ2-5; 7 nucleotides line up with TRBD1. Germline values: CDR1 SGHDT, CDR2 YYEEEE. J lost 3 bases, V lost 5 bases, and 4 bases had no gene match. This CDR3 is built from 13 residues. The CDR3 DNA follows: TGTGCCAGCAGGCAGGGGGTCGAAGAGACCCAGTACTTC. This gives the protein CASRQGVEETQYF.

This chain links TRBV20-1 with TRBJ2-1, with 11 bases that match TRBD2. J gave up 6 bases and V 4 bases, and 8 bases lay outside the gene matches. The germline gives CDR1 DFQATT, CDR2 SNEGSKA (reference sequence). The CDR3 runs to 15 residues. The CDR3 bases are TGCAGTGCTACCCCCCTACTAGCGGGGGTCAATGAGCAGTTCTTC. Its protein product is CSATPLLAGVNEQFF.

The rearrangement links TRBV5-1 to TRBJ2-5; D perhaps matches TRBD1 (6 bases). CDR1 is SGHRS, CDR2 YFSETQ, per germline. The V end lost 0 bases, the J end lost 3 bases, and 12 bases lay between the germline ends. The length of the CDR3 is 15 residues. This chain's CDR3 is CASSLGRGPEETQYF. The CDR3 nucleotides read TGCGCCAGCAGCTTGGGCAGGGGACCCGAAGAGACCCAGTACTTC.

This clonotype was found a few times. This sequence joins TRBV6-5 and TRBJ2-1; a weak D match, TRBD1 (6 bases). The V gene lost 4 bases and the J gene lost 0 bases, with 13 bases spanning the gap. The CDR3 totals 16 residues. CDR1 and CDR2 from the germline V gene are MNHEY and SVGAGI. This CDR3 reads CASSFTGRSSYNEQFF. For the CDR3, the DNA is TGTGCCAGCAGTTTCACAGGGCGAAGCTCCTACAATGAGCAGTTCTTC.

In this sample, this clonotype turned up many times. The rearrangement joins TRBV5-1 to TRBJ2-1; a weak D match, TRBD2 (6 bases). Germline V gene sequence: CDR1 SGHRS, CDR2 YFSETQ. This CDR3 has 15 amino acids. V was pared by 0 bases and J by 3 bases, with 10 bases between. Here the CDR3 DNA reads TGCGCCAGCAGCTTGGTACGGGGGAGCTACAATGAGCAGTTCTTC. This encodes CASSLVRGSYNEQFF.

V is TRBV4-3 and J is TRBJ2-7; D gene ambiguous. Trimming stripped 2 bases from V and 2 bases from J, with 13 bases between. CDR3 length equals 15 residues. Germline values: CDR1 LGHNA, CDR2 YSLEER. The DNA of the CDR3 is TGCGCCAGCAGCCAACAAACAGCCTTCGCCTACGAGCAGTACTTC. Its protein is CASSQQTAFAYEQYF.

For the CDR3, the DNA is TGTGCCAGCAGTTTAGGGGGACAGGCCTCCTACGAGCAGTACTTC. This encodes CASSLGGQASYEQYF. This chain joins TRBV12-3 or TRBV12-4 and TRBJ2-7, with 8 bases aligning to TRBD1. Losses at the gene ends were 1 base for V and 0 bases for J; bases not matched to a gene: 2. CDR3 length: 15 residues.

This clonotype appeared a single time. The J gene is TRBJ1-4, the V gene TRBV12-3 or TRBV12-4; 9 bases match TRBD1. This CDR3 has 15 residues. V lost 6 bases and J lost 4; bases outside the gene matches: 6. This CDR3 reads CASRLQGAVNEKLFF. The CDR3 DNA is TGTGCCAGCAGGTTACAGGGGGCCGTTAATGAAAAACTGTTTTTT.

The gene calls are TRBV20-1 and TRBJ2-2; D may match TRBD1 or TRBD2 (6 bases each). This CDR3 has 15 residues. The V and J ends lost 8 bases and 4 bases respectively, with 20 bases between them. Germline CDR1 reads DFQATT; CDR2 reads SNEGSKA (reference sequence). The DNA of the CDR3 is TGCAGTTCCAAGAGGGAGGACAGAAGCACCGGGGAGCTGTTTTTT. This codes for CSSKREDRSTGELFF.

This chain connects TRBV11-1 to TRBJ2-5, with 9 bases lining up with TRBD1. After removal of 3 bases from V and 5 bases from J, the junction contained 19 bases not matched to a gene. The CDR3 totals 19 residues. Germline V gene data show CDR1 as SGHAT and CDR2 as FQDESV (reference sequence). CDR3 coding DNA: TGTGCCAGCAGCTTTGGGACAGGGTCGTCCCCTCGAGGTTGGGAGACCCAGTACTTC. This gives the protein CASSFGTGSSPRGWETQYF.

The CDR3 here is CASKGRHKREQYF. The CDR3 nucleotides read TGTGCCAGCAAGGGAAGACATAAGCGCGAGCAGTACTTC. The rearrangement uses TRBV7-8 and TRBJ2-7; D ambiguous. The germline V gene encodes CDR1 SGHVS and CDR2 FQNEAQ. V was trimmed by 7 bases and J by 6 bases, leaving 16 bases between them. The CDR3 totals 13 residues.

The chain is built from TRBV12-3 or TRBV12-4 and TRBJ2-2, with 7 bases lining up with TRBD1. This CDR3 contains 14 residues. The ends lost 7 bases at V and 5 bases at J; junction bases unmatched: 7. CDR3 amino acids: CASIRGRNTGELFF. The CDR3, as DNA: TGTGCCAGCATAAGGGGGCGAAATACCGGGGAGCTGTTTTTT.

The J gene is TRBJ1-3, the V gene TRBV28; the match to TRBD1 covers 7 bases. V lost 5 bases to trimming and J lost 1 base; unmatched junction nucleotides: 5. CDR1 and CDR2 from the germline V gene are MDHEN and SYDVKM. The CDR3 extends over 15 amino acids. Written as DNA, the CDR3 is TGTGCCAGCAGTAGCGGGACAGCTTCTGGAAACACCATATATTTT. As protein: CASSSGTASGNTIYF.

This clonotype has just a few counts. This chain joins TRBV20-1 and TRBJ2-7, with TRBD2 matching over 9 bases. J lost 1 base, V lost 6 bases, and 10 bases had no gene match. Per germline, CDR1 DFQATT and CDR2 SNEGSKA (reference sequence). This CDR3 contains 15 residues. The CDR3 is CSAGVRTSVSYEQYF. The CDR3 region has the DNA TGCAGTGCGGGGGTCCGGACTAGCGTTTCCTACGAGCAGTACTTC.

This clonotype has just a few counts. The chain couples TRBV24-1 to TRBJ2-1, with D perhaps given as TRBD1 or TRBD2 (6 bases each). The ends were cut back, 4 bases at V and 2 bases at J, with 8 bases in the middle. Per the germline V gene, CDR1 is KGHDR and CDR2 is SFDVKD. CDR3 length: 14 residues. The CDR3 sequence is CATSDGGPYNEQFF. The CDR3 nucleotides read TGTGCCACCAGTGACGGGGGCCCCTACAATGAGCAGTTCTTC.

The rearrangement uses TRBV28 and TRBJ1-4, with D hard to call. The germline gives CDR1 MDHEN, CDR2 SYDVKM. The V end was cut by 6 bases, the J end by 3 bases, with 14 bases between. The CDR3 totals 15 residues. The CDR3 loop is CASSGRVRANEKLFF. The CDR3 coding sequence is TGTGCCAGCAGCGGTCGGGTCCGAGCTAATGAAAAACTGTTTTTT.

The V gene is TRBV11-2, the J gene TRBJ1-6, with a weak D call TRBD1 (5 bases). The V end lost 4 bases, the J end lost 14 bases, and 15 bases lay between the germline ends. The germline CDR1 and CDR2 sequences are SGHAT and FQNNGV. The CDR3 totals 13 residues. The CDR3 DNA reads as TGTGCCAGCAGCTGCCCGGTGTGGGGGTCCCTCCACTTT. This translates into CASSCPVWGSLHF.

The chain employs TRBV12-3 or TRBV12-4 and TRBJ2-1; no clear D gene. The CDR3 sequence is 17 residues long. Trimming pared 5 bases from V and 6 bases from J, leaving 23 bases between. The chain's CDR3 is CASSLRGPLLRANEQFF. CDR3 in DNA: TGTGCCAGCAGTCTTAGAGGCCCCTTACTGAGAGCCAATGAGCAGTTCTTC.

This clonotype was seen a few times. This sequence joins TRBV7-3 and TRBJ2-2; 7 nucleotides agree with TRBD1. Per germline, CDR1 SGHTA and CDR2 FQGTGA. The CDR3 is made up of 14 amino acids. V gave up 3 bases and J gave up 4 bases; unmatched junction bases: 2. The CDR3 DNA reads TGTGCCAGCAGCTTCACAGGGGTCACCGGGGAGCTGTTTTTT. Amino acid sequence: CASSFTGVTGELFF.

This clonotype came up a few times. The rearrangement uses TRBV28 and TRBJ2-7; TRBD1 agrees at 7 bases. J was trimmed by 0 bases and V by 8 bases; bases with no gene match: 4. Germline V gene data show CDR1 as MDHEN and CDR2 as SYDVKM. The CDR3 spans 13 residues. The CDR3 spells CASLRQGSYEQYF. In DNA, the CDR3 is TGTGCCAGCCTCCGACAGGGCTCCTACGAGCAGTACTTC.